Sequencing of this T cell receptor beta chain was carried out in a study of CD8+CD57+ T cells in acquired aplastic anemia. Overall study results and limits: Common to patients and controls were around 30 CD8+ CDR3 sequences.

Genomic DNA templated the TCR beta VDJ and CDR3 profiling. TCRdb reprocessed the reads via MiXCR and lists one record per CDR3 protein. The sample yields 300,000 or so distinct CDR3 sequences, approximately 57% seen once. Per the germline V gene, CDR1 is LGHDT and CDR2 is YNNKEL (reference sequence). V gave up 4 bases and J gave up 1 base; unmatched junction bases: 5. The CDR3 totals 15 residues. With respect to this clonotype: Its target is not known.

Sequenced input: sorted CD4+, CD8+, or CD8+CD57+ T cells (not recorded which) from PBMCs. V and J are TRBV3-1 and TRBJ1-1; 8 bases line up with TRBD1. The TCR originated in a human donor with severe aplastic anemia or a healthy control (not recorded which). The CDR3 region is CASSLRTGKNTEAFF. The DNA for the CDR3 is TGTGCCAGCAGCCTCCGGACAGGGAAGAACACTGAAGCTTTCTTT.